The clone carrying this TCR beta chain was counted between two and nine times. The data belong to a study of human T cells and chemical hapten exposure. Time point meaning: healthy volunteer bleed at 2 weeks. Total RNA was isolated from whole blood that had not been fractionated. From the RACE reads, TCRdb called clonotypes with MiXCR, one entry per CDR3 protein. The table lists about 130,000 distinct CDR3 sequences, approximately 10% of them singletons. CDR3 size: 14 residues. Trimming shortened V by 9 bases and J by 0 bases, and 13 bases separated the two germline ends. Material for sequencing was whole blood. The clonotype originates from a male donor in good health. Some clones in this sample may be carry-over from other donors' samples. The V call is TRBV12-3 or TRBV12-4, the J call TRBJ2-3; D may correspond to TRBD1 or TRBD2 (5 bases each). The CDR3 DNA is TGTGCCAGTAAGGGACGGATTAGCACAGATACGCAGTATTTT. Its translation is CASKGRISTDTQYF.